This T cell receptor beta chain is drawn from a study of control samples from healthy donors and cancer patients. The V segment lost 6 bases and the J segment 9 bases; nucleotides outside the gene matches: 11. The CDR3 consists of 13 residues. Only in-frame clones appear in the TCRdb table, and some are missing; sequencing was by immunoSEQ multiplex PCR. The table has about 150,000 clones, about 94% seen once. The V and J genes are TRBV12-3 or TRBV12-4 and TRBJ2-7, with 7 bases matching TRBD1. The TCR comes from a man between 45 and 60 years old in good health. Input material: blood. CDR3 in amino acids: CASSGDRAGGQYF. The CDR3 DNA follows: TGTGCCAGCAGCGGAGACAGGGCAGGGGGGCAGTACTTC.